The clone carrying this T cell receptor (beta chain) was counted between two and nine times. As yet, its antigen is unknown. V lost 4 bases and J lost 8; bases outside the gene matches: 13. Germline loops: CDR1 LGHNT, CDR2 FRNRAP. The CDR3 has 15 residues. These data originate in a study of T cells after yellow fever vaccination. Whole-study findings and limits: Most primary-vaccination clones reappeared after the booster (just under 98% CD4, 75% to 90% CD8). Peak timing came faster in the weaker secondary response, day 5 versus 15.

Conversion of TCR transcripts into cDNA relied on 5'RACE template switching, which added a universal primer site and UMIs. MiXCR, applied by TCRdb to the 5' RACE reads, yields one record per CDR3 protein. Among about 160,000 distinct CDR3 sequences listed, roughly 9% were seen once. Sequences were derived from CD8+ T cells sorted from PBMCs, sampled 45 days after the yellow fever booster vaccination. The chain uses TRBV12-5 and TRBJ1-2, with TRBD1 matching over 7 bases. The TCR was taken from a young man who received the YFV17D yellow fever vaccine. The CDR3 spells CASGSPGQQPPGYTF. The CDR3 region has the DNA TGTGCTAGTGGTTCCCCGGGACAGCAGCCTCCGGGCTACACCTTC.